This T cell receptor beta chain stems from a study of cytomegalovirus exposure and HLA in healthy donors. Study observations and caveats: The authors listed 150 to 200 TCR beta chains as cytomegalovirus-associated. Subsequent analysis found a tendency for first-cohort TCR clusters to co-occur within the 120 validation repertoires. TCR sequences were mostly rare, though some public TCRs occurred in many donors.

This clone was counted once. Its antigen is unidentified. The germline V and J ends were trimmed by 4 bases and 4 bases, with 16 bases remaining between them. Germline CDR1 and CDR2: SEHNR and FQNEAQ (reference sequence). The CDR3 spans 16 residues. TCRdb keeps only in-frame clones here, not all; method: immunoSEQ multiplex PCR. The sample yields over 80,000 clones, less than 85% seen once. This TCR was sampled from a man aged 18 to 35 in good health and CMV-seropositive. Material: PBMCs. The V call is TRBV7-9, the J call TRBJ1-4, with D perhaps matching TRBD1 (6 bases). The CDR3 bases are TGTGCCAGCAGCTCCGGGGGGCGTTGGGGTAATGAAAAACTGTTTTTT. This codes for CASSSGGRWGNEKLFF.